A selection of T cell receptor beta chains follows, all from one sample in a study of breast tumors, draining lymph nodes, adjacent tissues. Using its own MiXCR run on the multiplex PCR reads, TCRdb lists one record per CDR3 protein. The sample contains approximately 120,000 distinct CDR3 sequences, roughly 20% of which appear only once. Input material: axillary lymph node tissue. The origin of the receptors is a female donor with breast cancer. Some clones in this sample may be carry-over from other donors' samples. Each CDR3 is given with its conserved first and last residue. The D gene is left open where the match is weak. The listing skips clone size in some rows; elsewhere it reads once, few, many or a size class.

many,TRBJ1-5,TRBV4-2,-,TGTGCCAGCAGCCAAGAAGGGAACAGCAATCAGCCCCAGCATTTT,CASSQEGNSNQPQHF
many,TRBJ2-7,TRBV27,-,TGTGCCAGCAGTTTAAGGGACGCCTTACACGAGCAGTACTTC,CASSLRDALHEQYF
many,TRBJ2-2,TRBV10-1,-,TGCGCCAGCAGCCGGGACTTCTCCACCGGGGAGCTGTTTTTT,CASSRDFSTGELFF
-,TRBJ1-6,TRBV20-1,TRBD1,TGCAGTGCCCAGGCGGGACAGTATAATTCACCCCTCCACTTT,CSAQAGQYNSPLHF
many,TRBJ2-3,TRBV13,TRBD2,TGTGCCAGCAGCTTAGTAGCGGGAGCAGATACGCAGTATTTT,CASSLVAGADTQYF
few,TRBJ2-7,TRBV28,-,TGTGCCAGCAGTTTATTGGAAGAGCAGTACTTC,CASSLLEEQYF
-,TRBJ1-2,TRBV28,-,TGTGCCAGCGCTAACCGCCCCCATGGCTACACCTTC,CASANRPHGYTF
many,TRBJ2-1,TRBV6-2/TRBV6-3,TRBD1,TGTGCCAGCAAGCCGGACAGGGCCTACAATGAGCAGTTCTTC,CASKPDRAYNEQFF
-,TRBJ2-3,TRBV27,-,TGTGCCAGCAGTGCAGGGGCTAGCACAGATACGCAGTATTTT,CASSAGASTDTQYF
many,TRBJ2-5,TRBV29-1,TRBD1,TGCGCGTACAGGGGTACCGAGACCCAGTACTTC,CAYRGTETQYF
many,TRBJ2-1,TRBV10-3,TRBD1,TGTGCCATCGGAAGGGGGCAGAACTCCTACAATGAGCAGTTCTTC,CAIGRGQNSYNEQFF
few,TRBJ1-5,TRBV6-2/TRBV6-3,-,TGTGCCAGCAGTTACTCGACGGACCCCCGCGATAGTCAGCCCCAGCATTTT,CASSYSTDPRDSQPQHF
many,TRBJ1-3,TRBV5-1,-,TGCGCCAGCAGCTTGAGTGCTCCTGGAAACACCATATATTTT,CASSLSAPGNTIYF
many,TRBJ1-2,TRBV28,TRBD1,TGTGCCAGTCTCCCAGACAGGGTCTATGGCTACACCTTC,CASLPDRVYGYTF
many,TRBJ1-5,TRBV2,-,TGTGCCAGCAGTACGGACAGAAATAGCAATCAGCCCCAGCATTTT,CASSTDRNSNQPQHF
many,TRBJ2-3,TRBV6-5,TRBD2,TGTGCCAGCAGTTACTCTAGCGGGAGGCCAGATACGCAGTATTTT,CASSYSSGRPDTQYF
many,TRBJ2-3,TRBV24-1,TRBD2,TGTGCCACCAGTGATGCGGGAGGGAACACAGATACGCAGTATTTT,CATSDAGGNTDTQYF
many,TRBJ2-7,TRBV20-1,TRBD1,TGCAGTGCTAGTTACAGGGGCAACGAGCAGTACTTC,CSASYRGNEQYF
many,TRBJ2-1,TRBV28,TRBD2,TGTGCCACCCTCCAGTCCGGGAGGGCCCTCAATGAGCAGTTCTTC,CATLQSGRALNEQFF
few,TRBJ1-4,TRBV11-2,TRBD1,TGTGCCAGCAGCTACAGGGGGGTGGTTACTGAAAAACTGTTTTTT,CASSYRGVVTEKLFF
-,TRBJ2-2,TRBV5-4,-,TGTGCCAGCAGCTTGGAATCCGGGGAGCTGTTTTTT,CASSLESGELFF
many,TRBJ1-2,TRBV6-1,TRBD1,TGTGCCAGCAGTGCCTGGACAGGGTCTTCCTATGGCTACACCTTC,CASSAWTGSSYGYTF
many,TRBJ2-7,TRBV18,TRBD2,TGTGCCAGCTCACCGAGGAGTTTGGGACTAGCGTATCGGTACGAGCAGTACTTC,CASSPRSLGLAYRYEQYF
many,TRBJ2-1,TRBV20-1,-,TGCAGTGCTAGAGATGGGGGGGGCGACAATGAGCAGTTCTTC,CSARDGGGDNEQFF
many,TRBJ2-1,TRBV10-3,-,TGTGCCATCAGTGAGTCGCAGTTGCCCCATGAGCAGTTCTTC,CAISESQLPHEQFF
-,TRBJ2-7,TRBV29-1,-,TGCAGCGTTGACACTCAAGCCTACGAGCAGTACTTC,CSVDTQAYEQYF
many,TRBJ2-5,TRBV29-1,-,TGCAGCGTTCCGGCGGCCGTTCAGACCCAGTACTTC,CSVPAAVQTQYF
many,TRBJ2-7,TRBV29-1,-,TGCAGCGTTGGCCCGGCGGTTACAGGGTTAGCCTACGAGCAGTACTTC,CSVGPAVTGLAYEQYF
many,TRBJ1-2,TRBV5-1,-,TGCGCCAGCAGCGACGGGGCTCCGCGCGGCTACACCTTC,CASSDGAPRGYTF
few,TRBJ2-1,TRBV3-1,TRBD2,TGTGCCAGCAGCCCCCCCCCTAGCGGGATGGACTACAATGAGCAGTTCTTC,CASSPPPSGMDYNEQFF
-,TRBJ2-4,TRBV4-1,TRBD2,TGCGCCAGCAGCCAAGGGACTAGCGGGGTAAACATTCAGTACTTC,CASSQGTSGVNIQYF
many,TRBJ2-7,TRBV19,-,TGTGCCAGTAGTACGGACGGATCCTCCTACGAGCAGTACTTC,CASSTDGSSYEQYF
-,TRBJ1-2,TRBV7-2,TRBD1,TGTGCCGGCAGCCCGGGACAGGGTGGCTACACCTTC,CAGSPGQGGYTF
many,TRBJ2-2,TRBV6-5,-,TGTGCCAGCACTAAGGGCGCCGGGGAGCTGTTTTTT,CASTKGAGELFF
many,TRBJ2-7,TRBV20-1,-,TGCAGTGCTAGAGATTCCAGGAGACCCACCGAGCAGTACTTC,CSARDSRRPTEQYF
many,TRBJ1-6,TRBV2,TRBD1,TGTGCCAGCAACAGCGGGACAGCTAATTCACCCCTCCACTTT,CASNSGTANSPLHF
once,TRBJ1-2,TRBV28,TRBD1,TGTGCCAGCAGTTTTGGGACAGGGGCGGGCTACACCTTC,CASSFGTGAGYTF
-,TRBJ2-3,TRBV20-1,TRBD2,TGCAGTGCCCGCCCCCGCTTGTTAGCGGGAGGGCCCTCGGGCACAGGTACGCAGTATTTT,CSARPRLLAGGPSGTGTQYF
-,TRBJ1-1,TRBV6-5,-,TGTGCCAGCAGTTACTCAGGGGGGGCCACTGAAGCTTTCTTT,CASSYSGGATEAFF
many,TRBJ1-2,TRBV7-2,TRBD1,TGTGCCAGCAGCTTAAGACACAGGGGTGGCTATGGCTACACCTTC,CASSLRHRGGYGYTF
many,TRBJ2-3,TRBV12-5,-,TGTGCTAGTGGTTTGCGCCGCACCTTAGGGGAATCGGGAATGAGACGGCTCGATACGCAGTATTTT,CASGLRRTLGESGMRRLDTQYF
many,TRBJ1-3,TRBV6-6,-,TGTGCCAGCAGTTACGGGCCATCTGGAAACACCATATATTTT,CASSYGPSGNTIYF